The TCR beta chain under discussion was sequenced for a study of human T cells and chemical hapten exposure. The time point: patch test 3, about 24 weeks after DPC sensitization. Treatment denoted: therapeutic diphenylcyclopropenone sensitization with weekly scalp DPC. Broader study findings: Donors' alopecia may make their immune response differ from healthy people's.

One entry per CDR3 protein results from TCRdb running MiXCR on the RACE reads. The sample carries about 190,000 distinct CDR3 sequences, around 25% recorded once. Of note for this clonotype: Its specificity is not known.

V lost 6 bases to trimming and J lost 2 bases; unmatched junction nucleotides: 5. The CDR3 sequence is 14 residues long. CDR1 and CDR2 (germline): MNHNY, SVGAGI (reference sequence). The source of this sequence is a woman aged 40 to 50 with alopecia areata. Some clones in this sample may be carry-over from other donors' samples. The source material was whole blood, sampled in connection with sensitization to the hapten diphenylcyclopropenone (DPC). V usage is TRBV6-6 and J usage is TRBJ2-7; 9 bases map to TRBD2. The CDR3 sequence is CASSSRLAAYEQYF. Written as DNA, the CDR3 is TGTGCCAGCAGCTCCCGACTAGCGGCCTACGAGCAGTACTTC.